Listed below are T cell receptor beta chains from one sample, sequenced in a study of T cells in Graves' hyperthyroidism and ophthalmopathy. A single record per CDR3 protein comes from TCRdb applying MiXCR to the multiplex PCR reads. The table includes 30,000 to 40,000 distinct CDR3 sequences, under 60% detected once. Sequencing input: blood. These receptor sequences come from a man aged 35 to 55 with Graves' ophthalmopathy. CDR3s include the opening cysteine and the closing phenylalanine or tryptophan. Fields, in order: D gene, V gene, clone size, CDR3 length, J gene, CDR3 DNA, CDR3 protein. A D gene is named only where the DNA matches it firmly. The listing skips clone size in some rows; elsewhere it reads once, few, many or a size class.

>-|TRBV5-4|-|15|TRBJ1-3
TGTGCCAGCAGCCCCAAAGGGGCAGCTGGAAACACCATATATTTT
CASSPKGAAGNTIYF
>TRBD2|TRBV24-1|-|16|TRBJ2-1
TGTGCCACCAGTGATTTGGGACTAGCGGGAGGTAATGAGCAGTTCTTC
CATSDLGLAGGNEQFF
>-|TRBV5-1|many|13|TRBJ2-3
TGCGCCAGCAGCCTGGGGGGGCCAGATACGCAGTATTTT
CASSLGGPDTQYF
>-|TRBV5-4|many|15|TRBJ1-2
TGTGCCAGCAGCGGGTGGGGCAAGACCAACTATGGCTACACCTTC
CASSGWGKTNYGYTF
>TRBD1|TRBV6-2/TRBV6-3|many|12|TRBJ2-3
TGTGCCAGCAGTTGGGACAGAAATACGCAGTATTTT
CASSWDRNTQYF
>-|TRBV3-1|many|13|TRBJ1-4
TGTGCCAGCAGCAACGGACCTGGTGAAAAACTGTTTTTT
CASSNGPGEKLFF
>TRBD1|TRBV5-1|many|13|TRBJ1-1
TGCGCCAGCATCCCCAGGGGGAGCACTGAAGCTTTCTTT
CASIPRGSTEAFF
>TRBD2|TRBV10-3|many|16|TRBJ2-5
TGTGCCATCAGTGAGTCGACCAGCGGGGGGCGAGAGACCCAGTACTTC
CAISESTSGGRETQYF
>TRBD2|TRBV10-3|many|19|TRBJ2-1
TGTGCCATCAGTGGGGGGACTAGCGCCGTCGGGAGCTCCTACAATGAGCAGTTCTTC
CAISGGTSAVGSSYNEQFF
>-|TRBV11-2|many|16|TRBJ2-3
TGTGCCAGCAGCTTAGGGGGCGGGGACGTGACAGATACGCAGTATTTT
CASSLGGGDVTDTQYF